This TCR beta chain derives from a study of blood T cell repertoires in COVID-19. Study-level background: In each case, the material was cDNA or gDNA derived from T cells, B-cell-depleted T cells, or PBMCs.

Profiled with immunoSEQ multiplex PCR; TCRdb holds only in-frame clones, not every one. Of approximately 97,000 clones detected, 92% appear once; the ten largest clones hold approximately 1.9%. This clone appeared a single time. Germline V gives CDR1 LNHDA, CDR2 SQIVND (reference sequence). Trimming took off 1 base at V and 4 bases at J, with 12 bases between the two ends. The CDR3 is 15 amino acids. The receptor comes from a woman aged 45-65 years with COVID-19, enrolled during active disease. The chain carries TRBV19 and TRBJ2-3, with D perhaps TRBD1 (5 bases). Sequenced sample: peripheral blood. The CDR3 DNA follows: TGTGCCAGTAGTATAGGAGACAGAGCTTCAGATACGCAGTATTTT. Amino acid sequence: CASSIGDRASDTQYF.